The 18 T cell receptor beta chains below come from one sample, sequenced in a study of TIL therapy for anti-PD-1-resistant metastatic lung cancer (dated by TCRdb to the early 2020s). The time point label here, explained by the study, means: pre-treatment sample, taken before nivolumab and TIL therapy. The immunoSEQ v3 hsTCRB kit was used to amplify TCR beta CDR3 regions from genomic DNA through bias-controlled multiplex PCR. Held by TCRdb, this immuneACCESS table contains in-frame sequences only and omits some clones. Under half of the omission traces to an unresolved V gene where checked; the cause of the rest is unknown. This sample is represented by about 59,000 clones; 75% to 90% of them were singletons. Less than 3.5% of the sample lies in the top ten. The sequenced sample was blood, obtained at baseline. All receptors come from a person aged 25 to 85 with non-small cell lung cancer.

The rearrangement joins TRBV7-3 to TRBJ2-7; 7 bases are shared with TRBD2. The CDR3 is 16 amino acids. Germline-derived CDR1 and CDR2 are SGHTA and FQGTGA. Losses at the gene ends were 2 bases for V and 1 base for J; bases not matched to a gene: 8. The CDR3 reads CASSLGAGDGSYEQYF. CDR3 coding DNA: TGTGCCAGCAGCTTAGGGGCGGGGGACGGGTCCTACGAGCAGTACTTC.

The V gene is TRBV5-8, the J gene TRBJ2-5; 7 nucleotides line up with TRBD1. CDR1 and CDR2 (germline): SGHTS, YDEGEE. V shed 4 bases, J shed 1 base, and the junction held 4 bases outside the gene matches. This CDR3 spans 14 amino acids. CDR3 sequence (DNA): TGTGCCAGCAGCCGCCGGGACAGCCAAGAGACCCAGTACTTC. Its translation is CASSRRDSQETQYF.

This clone was seen a single time. The gene calls are TRBV6-5 and TRBJ2-7; 7 bases line up with TRBD1. After removal of 10 bases from V and 0 bases from J, the junction contained 9 bases not matched to a gene. The CDR3 has 14 residues. CDR1 is MNHEY, CDR2 SVGAGI, per germline. DNA for the CDR3: TGTGCCACTCGGACAGGCCTGAACTCCTACGAGCAGTACTTC. Amino acid sequence: CATRTGLNSYEQYF.

In this sample, this clone turned up once. This chain joins TRBV2 and TRBJ1-2; 10 bases are shared with TRBD1. From germline, CDR1 is SNHLY and CDR2 FYNNEI. The CDR3 consists of 17 residues. Trimming removed 0 bases from V and 4 bases from J; junction bases left unmatched: 8. The CDR3 coding sequence is TGTGCCAGCAGTGAAGCCCTAAGGACAGGGGGAGCCTATGGCTACACCTTC. Translation: CASSEALRTGGAYGYTF.

The chain combines TRBV28 with TRBJ2-1; TRBD2 matches at 8 bases. Looked up from germline, CDR1 is MDHEN and CDR2 is SYDVKM. V lost 2 bases, J lost 12 bases, and 18 bases stayed unmatched. This CDR3 has 17 amino acids. The DNA for the CDR3 is TGTGCCAGCAGTTTACGCCCCTCGCGGGCGGGGGGCTTGTGGCAGTTCTTC. It is translated as CASSLRPSRAGGLWQFF.

The chain couples TRBV10-3 to TRBJ1-1, with a possible D match to TRBD1 (6 bases). CDR1 and CDR2 from the germline V gene are ENHRY and SYGVKD. CDR3 length: 12 amino acids. Trimming stripped 5 bases from V and 8 bases from J, with 12 bases between. The CDR3 protein is CAISPGQMEAFF. The DNA for the CDR3 is TGTGCCATCAGTCCCGGACAGATGGAAGCTTTCTTT.

This clone was seen only once. The chain recombines TRBV5-1 with TRBJ2-3; D may correspond to TRBD1 or TRBD2 (7 bases each). Between the trimmed V and J ends, which lost 4 bases and 0 bases, there was a span of 15 bases. Germline assignment: CDR1 SGHRS and CDR2 YFSETQ. This CDR3 is built from 16 residues. In DNA, the CDR3 is TGCGCCAGCAGCCCTCAGGGGGGGCAAAGCACAGATACGCAGTATTTT. Translation gives CASSPQGGQSTDTQYF.

The CDR3 here is CSVSGMGAETQYF. Written as DNA, the CDR3 is TGCAGCGTTAGCGGGATGGGAGCAGAGACCCAGTACTTC. V gene TRBV29-1 combines with J gene TRBJ2-5, with 7 positions matching TRBD2. The germline V gene has CDR1 SQVTM and CDR2 ANQGSEA. Trimming at V came to 5 bases and at J to 4 bases, leaving 7 bases not matched to a gene. The CDR3 runs to 13 residues. Full variable domain (missing parts from reference TRBV29-1 and TRBJ2-5): SAVISQKPSRDICQRGTSLTIQCQVDSQVTMMFWYRQQPGQSLTLIATANQGSEATYESGFVIDKFPISRPNLTFSTLTVSNMSPEDSSIYLCSVSGMGAETQYFGPGTRLLVL.

The CDR3 spells CASSGTSMTGELFF. The CDR3 DNA sequence: TGTGCCAGCAGCGGGACTAGCATGACCGGGGAGCTGTTTTTT. The genes are TRBV7-2 and TRBJ2-2; 9 bases line up with TRBD2. Looked up from germline, CDR1 is SGHTA and CDR2 is FQGNSA. The CDR3 has 14 residues. J lost 5 bases, V lost 5 bases, and 3 bases had no gene match.

The V and J genes are TRBV3-1 (or the pseudogene TRBV3-2) and TRBJ2-3; 7 bases line up with TRBD2. This CDR3 is built from 18 residues. CDR1 LGHDT and CDR2 YNNKEL come from the germline V gene (reference sequence). J gave up 0 bases and V 4 bases, and 13 bases lay outside the gene matches. As DNA, the CDR3 is TGTGCCAGCAGCCCCGACTCCCTAGCGGAAACTAGCACAGATACGCAGTATTTT. Protein: CASSPDSLAETSTDTQYF.

This clone was recorded once. The chain is built from TRBV7-2 and TRBJ2-5; 12 positions agree with TRBD2. The CDR3 contains 14 residues. The trim removed 5 bases at V and 4 bases at J, leaving 2 bases unmatched. In germline, CDR1 is SGHTA, CDR2 FQGNSA. The CDR3 DNA reads as TGTGCCAGCAGCCCGGGACTAGCGGGAGAGACCCAGTACTTC. Amino acid sequence: CASSPGLAGETQYF.

The chain uses TRBV12-3 or TRBV12-4 and TRBJ1-5; D is unclear. V lost 3 bases to trimming and J lost 7 bases, with 7 bases between them. The CDR3 sequence is 12 residues long. The CDR3 nucleotides are TGTGCCAGCAGTTTTTTGCGGCAGCCCCAGCATTTT. This codes for CASSFLRQPQHF.

This clone was seen once. The rearrangement links TRBV24-1 to TRBJ1-2; D is undetermined. The CDR3 is made up of 13 amino acids. Looked up from germline, CDR1 is KGHDR and CDR2 is SFDVKD. Trimming stripped 7 bases from V and 0 bases from J, with 8 bases between. The DNA for the CDR3 is TGTGCCACCAGGGGCAGCTCTAACTATGGCTACACCTTC. Protein sequence: CATRGSSNYGYTF.

The chain couples TRBV10-2 to TRBJ2-3; possible D gene TRBD1, 5 bases. This CDR3 region has 14 residues. Trimming took off 7 bases at V and 6 bases at J, with 17 bases between the two ends. In germline, CDR1 is WSHSY, CDR2 SAAADI. This chain's CDR3 is CASTEGDFRDTQYF. For the CDR3, the DNA is TGCGCCAGCACCGAAGGGGATTTCAGGGATACGCAGTATTTT.

The chain carries TRBV7-9 and TRBJ2-2; TRBD2 agrees at 13 bases. CDR1 is SEHNR and CDR2 is FQNEAQ in the germline V gene (reference sequence). V lost 6 bases, J lost 5 bases, and 12 bases stayed unmatched. This CDR3 comprises 18 residues. The CDR3 loop reads CASRTGTSGARRTGELFF. DNA for the CDR3: TGTGCCAGCAGAACCGGGACTAGCGGGGCCCGAAGGACCGGGGAGCTGTTTTTT.

This clone was detected once. DNA for the CDR3: TGTGCCAGCAGTTACCGGGACAGGGATATCCTCGGGACCCAGTACTTC. It is translated as CASSYRDRDILGTQYF. V usage is TRBV6-6 and J usage is TRBJ2-5; 9 nucleotides agree with TRBD1. Looked up from germline, CDR1 is MNHNY and CDR2 is SVGAGI (reference sequence). The CDR3 loop spans 16 amino acids. The J segment lost 7 bases and the V segment lost 2 bases, leaving 11 bases of the junction unmatched.

CDR3 region: CAWSPTSEGTQYF. DNA for the CDR3: TGTGCCTGGAGTCCCACTAGCGAGGGGACGCAGTATTTT. J is TRBJ2-3 and V is TRBV30, with 7 bases identical to TRBD2. This CDR3 is built from 13 residues. After removal of 2 bases from V and 9 bases from J, the junction contained 8 bases not matched to a gene. Germline V CDR1 and CDR2: GTSNPN, SVGIG (reference sequence).

The chain has TRBV7-9 and TRBJ2-2; D is unclear. Trimming stripped 7 bases from V and 0 bases from J, with 9 bases between. This CDR3 has 14 amino acids. Germline assignment: CDR1 SEHNR and CDR2 FQNEAQ (reference sequence). The CDR3 protein is CASKSQANTGELFF. DNA for the CDR3: TGTGCCAGCAAGTCTCAGGCGAACACCGGGGAGCTGTTTTTT. The full variable domain, with the rest looked up from reference TRBV7-9 and TRBJ2-2, is DTGVSQNPRHKITKRGQNVTFRCDPISEHNRLYWYRQTLGQGPEFLTYFQNEAQLEKSRLLSDRFSAERPKGSFSTLEIQRTEQGDSAMYLCASKSQANTGELFFGEGSRLTVL.